Listed below are T cell receptor beta chains from one sample, sequenced in a study of CD8 T cells in Susac syndrome. TCRdb re-called the immunoSEQ multiplex PCR reads with MiXCR, one entry per CDR3 protein. The sample holds about 140,000 distinct CDR3 sequences, just under 95% seen once. Sequenced material: CD4+ T cells from PBMCs. Receptors originate from a human donor with Susac syndrome. The CDR3 runs from the conserved cysteine through the conserved F or W. Fields, in order: J gene, clone size, D gene, V gene, CDR3 DNA, CDR3 protein. D genes are given only for firm matches. Only some rows state a clone size, as once, few, many or a class for expanded clones.

TRBJ2-3,.,.,TRBV20-1,TGCAGTGCTAGAGATTTCGCAGATACGCAGTATTTT,CSARDFADTQYF
TRBJ2-1,.,.,TRBV20-1,TGCAGTGGACGGCGGACCTCCTACAATGAGCAGTTCTTC,CSGRRTSYNEQFF
TRBJ1-2,.,.,TRBV12-3/TRBV12-4,TGTGCCAGTCGGGGATCCGTGGGTGGCTACACCTTC,CASRGSVGGYTF
TRBJ2-3,.,.,TRBV28,TGTGCCAGCAGAGACAAGAGCACAGATACGCAGTATTTT,CASRDKSTDTQYF
TRBJ2-7,.,.,TRBV7-9,TGTGCCAGCAGCTTATCCATAGGGCAGCAGTACTTC,CASSLSIGQQYF
TRBJ2-5,.,.,TRBV30,TGTGCCTGGATCGCCGGGACCGTAGGAAAAGAGACCCAGTACTTC,CAWIAGTVGKETQYF
TRBJ2-7,.,.,TRBV5-1,TGCGCCAGCAGCTCGATGACAGGTTCCTACGAGCAGTACTTC,CASSSMTGSYEQYF
TRBJ2-5,.,TRBD1,TRBV20-1,TGCAGTGCTACAACGACAGGGCTCGGGACCCAGTACTTC,CSATTTGLGTQYF
TRBJ1-1,.,TRBD1,TRBV30,TGTGCCTGTTCAGGGACAGCAGATTTGGAAGCTTTCTTT,CACSGTADLEAFF
TRBJ1-1,.,.,TRBV6-5,TGTGCCAGCAGTTACTCAGTACAGAGGGGAATCGAAGCTTTCTTT,CASSYSVQRGIEAFF
TRBJ2-2,.,.,TRBV12-3/TRBV12-4,TGTGCCAGCAGCTCCTGGGACACCCGCCCCACCGGGGAGCTGTTTTTT,CASSSWDTRPTGELFF
TRBJ2-7,once,TRBD2,TRBV27,TGTGCCAGCAGTCCGCAGACTAGCTGGAACGAGCAGTACTTC,CASSPQTSWNEQYF
TRBJ1-1,.,.,TRBV9,TGTGCCAGCAGCGTAGGAACAAGCATGAACACTGAAGCTTTCTTT,CASSVGTSMNTEAFF
TRBJ2-7,.,TRBD2,TRBV7-6,TGTGCCAGCAGCTTACTAGCGGGGCCCTACGAGCAGTACTTC,CASSLLAGPYEQYF
TRBJ1-6,.,.,TRBV29-1,TGCAGCGTTGGGCAGGGTGGTAATTCACCCCTCCACTTT,CSVGQGGNSPLHF
TRBJ1-2,.,TRBD1,TRBV4-2,TGTGCCAGCAGCCAAGGGACAGGGATCGGAGGCTACACCTTC,CASSQGTGIGGYTF
TRBJ2-1,.,.,TRBV7-2,TGTGCCAGCAGACCAACCCGGGACACCGAGCAGTTCTTC,CASRPTRDTEQFF
TRBJ1-2,.,.,TRBV6-5,TGTGCCAGCAGTTACAGCCAGGGCTATGGCTACACCTTC,CASSYSQGYGYTF
TRBJ2-5,.,TRBD1,TRBV29-1,TGCAGCGTCGACTACTCGACAGGGTACGGGACCCAGTACTTC,CSVDYSTGYGTQYF
TRBJ2-5,once,.,TRBV20-1,TGCAGTGCTAGAGATAGCGGCACACAAGAGACCCAGTACTTC,CSARDSGTQETQYF
TRBJ1-2,.,TRBD1,TRBV10-3,TGTGCCATCAGTGATGACACAGGGGGATTAAGCTACACCTTC,CAISDDTGGLSYTF
TRBJ2-1,.,TRBD2,TRBV12-3/TRBV12-4,TGTGCCAGCAGTTTTACTCAGGGCACTAGCGGAAGATCTCACTACAATGAGCAGTTCTTC,CASSFTQGTSGRSHYNEQFF
TRBJ2-7,.,.,TRBV30,TGTGCCTGGAGTGTATGGTCGGGGGAGCAGTACTTC,CAWSVWSGEQYF
TRBJ1-2,.,.,TRBV5-1,TGCGCCAGCAGCTTCGGGGGGCTGGAATATGGCTACACCTTC,CASSFGGLEYGYTF
TRBJ1-1,.,.,TRBV5-1,TGCGCCAGCAGCGGGGACGGGCTGAACACTGAAGCTTTCTTT,CASSGDGLNTEAFF
TRBJ2-2,.,.,TRBV4-2,TGTGCCAGCAGCCAAGATCGGCTCAAAAACACCGGGGAGCTGTTTTTT,CASSQDRLKNTGELFF